Below, one T cell receptor (beta chain) is given with its context. Its antigen is undetermined. TCRdb recomputed clones from the PCR reads via MiXCR. This sample has fewer than 40,000 clones, with about 33% found just once. Until they underwent thyroid surgery, no patient had received any treatment. CDR1 and CDR2 (germline): SGHRS, YFSETQ. The length of the CDR3 is 13 residues. V dropped 1 base and J dropped 2; count of bases not matched to a gene: 0. The sample belongs to a study of metastatic and nonmetastatic thyroid tumors. Whole-study context: Malignant thyroid and benign thyroid patients provided blood and tumor or nodule tissue whose repertoires were compared. Study-wide findings and caveats: Versus benign nodules, malignant thyroid tumors reportedly had significantly higher TCR beta diversity, in blood and tumor.

The chain couples TRBV5-1 to TRBJ2-7; 7 bases fit TRBD1. This receptor was obtained from a female donor with papillary thyroid cancer or a benign thyroid nodule (not recorded which). Some clones in this sample may be carry-over from other donors' samples. The sequenced sample consisted of tumor tissue. The CDR3 coding sequence is TGCGCCAGCAGCTTGCAGGGGGCCTACGAGCAGTACTTC. Its protein product is CASSLQGAYEQYF.